The sequence of this T cell receptor (beta chain) was determined in a study of blood T cell repertoires in COVID-19. V shed 6 bases and J shed 3 bases, with 13 bases lying between them. This CDR3 region has 14 residues. Germline V gene data show CDR1 as SNHLY and CDR2 as FYNNEI. Methods used by the authors: By means of reference gene primer amplification, nucleated cell counts were estimated. Using immunoSEQ multiplex PCR, the repertoire was profiled, and TCRdb retains in-frame clones only, with some absent. The D gene and trimming were derived from the DNA, and the V and J assignments and clone size from that table. Among around 100,000 clones listed, around 84% were seen once.

This chain uses TRBV2 with TRBJ2-3; tentative D call: TRBD2 (5 bases). The sample was peripheral blood. The TCR comes from a man aged 35 to 55 with acute or convalescent COVID-19. CDR3 coding DNA: TGTGCCAGCAGACAGCGGATCTTGACAGATACGCAGTATTTT. Protein product: CASRQRILTDTQYF.